One sample yielded the 13 T cell receptor beta chains listed below, sequenced in a study of blood T cell repertoires in COVID-19. Assay used: immunoSEQ multiplex PCR; TCRdb lists only in-frame clones, some missing. The sample shows approximately 150,000 clones, roughly 87% of them seen only once. The sequenced sample was PBMCs or T cells enriched from blood (not recorded which). These receptors all stem from a human donor with acute COVID-19. The donor label of this sample is uncertain.

The chain carries TRBV11-2 and TRBJ2-5; D gene ambiguous. The CDR3 runs to 11 residues. The germline CDR1 and CDR2 sequences are SGHAT and FQNNGV. Trimming removed 1 base at V and 6 bases at J, with 3 bases between. In DNA form, the CDR3 reads TGTGCCAGCAGCTTAGTTAAGACCCAGTACTTC. Translated, it gives CASSLVKTQYF.

This chain uses TRBV2 with TRBJ1-2; the D gene is possibly TRBD1 (5 bases). CDR3 size: 14 residues. The germline V gene encodes CDR1 SNHLY and CDR2 FYNNEI. Trimming cost V 11 bases and J 0 bases, with 16 bases left between them. The CDR3, as DNA: TGTGCCCGTCGAAGACAGATTGCTAACTATGGCTACACCTTC. Protein sequence: CARRRQIANYGYTF.

The genes are TRBV5-1 and TRBJ1-1; D is possibly TRBD1 (5 bases). Germline V lookup: CDR1 SGHRS, CDR2 YFSETQ. This CDR3 region has 15 residues. Deletions cut 0 bases from V and 5 bases from J, with 14 bases between. The CDR3 sequence is CASSLALGGATEAFF. The CDR3 DNA sequence: TGCGCCAGCAGCTTGGCCTTGGGAGGGGCAACTGAAGCTTTCTTT. Full variable domain (remainder filled in from reference TRBV5-1 and TRBJ1-1): KAGVTQTPRYLIKTRGQQVTLSCSPISGHRSVSWYQQTPGQGLQFLFEYFSETQRNKGNFPGRFSGRQFSNSRSEMNVSTLELGDSALYLCASSLALGGATEAFFGQGTRLTVV.

The genes are TRBV10-3 and TRBJ2-5; 9 nucleotides align to TRBD2. This CDR3 has 17 residues. Trimming removed 0 bases from V and 8 bases from J; junction bases left unmatched: 13. CDR1 ENHRY and CDR2 SYGVKD come from the germline V gene. The CDR3 DNA follows: TGTGCCATCAGTGAGTCGAAGGCGGTAGCGGGGGCCCCTACCCAGTACTTC. This gives the protein CAISESKAVAGAPTQYF.

The V call is TRBV12-3 or TRBV12-4, the J call TRBJ2-3; D remains ambiguous. The CDR3 extends over 12 amino acids. Between the trimmed V and J ends, which lost 4 bases and 5 bases, there was a span of 7 bases. The CDR3 region is CASSYRGDTQYF. The CDR3 DNA reads TGTGCCAGCAGTTATAGAGGAGATACGCAGTATTTT.

The V call is TRBV6-6, the J call TRBJ1-2; 9 positions agree with TRBD1. J was trimmed by 5 bases and V by 6 bases; bases with no gene match: 7. CDR1 and CDR2 from the germline V gene are MNHNY and SVGAGI (reference sequence). The CDR3 is 14 amino acids. Written as DNA, the CDR3 is TGTGCCAGCAGGGCCGGGACAGGGTTATATGGCTACACCTTC. It yields the protein CASRAGTGLYGYTF.

V is TRBV29-1 and J is TRBJ1-3; D is uncertain. In germline, CDR1 is SQVTM, CDR2 ANQGSEA. V shed 4 bases and J shed 3 bases, with 7 bases lying between them. This CDR3 is built from 12 residues. CDR3 residues: CSVVHDGNTIYF. The CDR3 DNA is TGCAGCGTTGTACACGATGGAAACACCATATATTTT.

This rearrangement joins TRBV13 to TRBJ2-3, with TRBD1 matching over 8 bases. There are 15 residues in the CDR3. J gave up 4 bases and V 5 bases, and 8 bases lay outside the gene matches. Germline V gene sequence: CDR1 PRHDT, CDR2 FYEKMQ (reference sequence). This CDR3 reads CASSRTQGASDTQYF. CDR3 sequence (DNA): TGTGCCAGCAGCCGAACCCAGGGGGCCTCAGATACGCAGTATTTT.

The V and J genes are TRBV21-1 and TRBJ2-2; TRBD1, the table's D call, lacks a check against the DNA. TRBV21-1 is annotated as a pseudogene. The CDR3 consists of 16 residues. The CDR3: CASSNRQGGLTGELFF. Here the CDR3 DNA reads TGTGCCAGCAGCAATCGACAGGGGGGTCTCACCGGGGAGCTGTTTTTT.

The J gene is TRBJ2-1, the V gene TRBV5-1; 10 bases line up with TRBD2. The V and J ends lost 7 bases and 4 bases, in that order; junction bases with no gene match: 8. Germline V gene data show CDR1 as SGHRS and CDR2 as YFSETQ. This CDR3 comprises 15 residues. CDR3 amino acids: CASGLASGGYNEQFF. The CDR3 region has the DNA TGCGCCAGCGGTCTCGCTAGCGGGGGTTACAATGAGCAGTTCTTC.

This chain uses TRBV5-1 with TRBJ1-1; 8 nucleotides match TRBD1. Germline CDR1 SGHRS, CDR2 YFSETQ. This CDR3 has 14 residues. V was pared by 5 bases and J by 0 bases, with 3 bases of the junction left unmatched. CDR3 protein: CASRSTGVNTEAFF. In DNA form, the CDR3 reads TGCGCCAGCAGGTCGACAGGGGTGAACACTGAAGCTTTCTTT.

There are a few counts of this clone. V gene TRBV9 combines with J gene TRBJ1-2; D remains ambiguous. CDR1 is SGDLS, CDR2 YYNGEE, per germline. CDR3 length equals 12 residues. Trimming removed 4 bases from V and 4 bases from J, with 8 bases in between. CDR3 nucleotide sequence: TGTGCCAGCAGCCCTCCCGGCTATGGCTACACCTTC. This sequence encodes CASSPPGYGYTF.

In this sample, this clone turned up once. This chain links TRBV7-2 with TRBJ2-5; 9 bases fit TRBD2. From germline, CDR1 is SGHTA and CDR2 FQGNSA. The CDR3 consists of 15 residues. Trimming removed 5 bases from V and 2 bases from J; junction bases left unmatched: 6. The CDR3 sequence is CASSRVSGGQETQYF. CDR3 coding DNA: TGTGCCAGCAGCAGGGTTAGCGGGGGTCAAGAGACCCAGTACTTC.